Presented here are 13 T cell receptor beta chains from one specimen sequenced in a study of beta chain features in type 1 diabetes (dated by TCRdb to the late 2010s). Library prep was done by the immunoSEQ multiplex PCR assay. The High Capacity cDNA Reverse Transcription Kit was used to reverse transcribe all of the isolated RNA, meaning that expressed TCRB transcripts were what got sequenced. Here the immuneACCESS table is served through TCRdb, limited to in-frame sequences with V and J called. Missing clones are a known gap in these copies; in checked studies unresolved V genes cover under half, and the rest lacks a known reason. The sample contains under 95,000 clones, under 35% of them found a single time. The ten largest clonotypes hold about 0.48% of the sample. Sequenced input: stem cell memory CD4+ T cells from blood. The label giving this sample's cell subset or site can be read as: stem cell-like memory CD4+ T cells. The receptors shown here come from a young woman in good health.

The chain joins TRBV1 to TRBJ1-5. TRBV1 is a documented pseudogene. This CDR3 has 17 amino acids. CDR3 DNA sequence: TGCACCAGCAGCCCCGCGTTAGGGAGATGGAACAATCAGCCCCAGCATTTT. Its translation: CTSSPALGRWNNQPQHF.

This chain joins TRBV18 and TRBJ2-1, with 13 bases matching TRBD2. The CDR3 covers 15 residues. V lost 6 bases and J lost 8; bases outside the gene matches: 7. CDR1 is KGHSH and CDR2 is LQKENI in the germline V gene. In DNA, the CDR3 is TGTGCCAGCTCTCCGACTAGCGGGGGGAAGGATGAGCAGTTCTTC. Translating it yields CASSPTSGGKDEQFF.

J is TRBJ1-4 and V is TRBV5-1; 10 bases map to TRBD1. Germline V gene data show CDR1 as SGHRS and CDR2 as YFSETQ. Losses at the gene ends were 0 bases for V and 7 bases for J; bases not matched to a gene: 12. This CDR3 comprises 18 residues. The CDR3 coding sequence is TGCGCCAGCAGCTTGGCCCCGGGACAGGGGCTGTTGGGTGAAAAACTGTTTTTT. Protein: CASSLAPGQGLLGEKLFF.

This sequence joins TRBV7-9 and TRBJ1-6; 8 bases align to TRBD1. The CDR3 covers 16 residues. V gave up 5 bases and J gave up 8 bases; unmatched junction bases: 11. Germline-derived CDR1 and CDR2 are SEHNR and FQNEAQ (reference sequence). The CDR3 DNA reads TGTGCCAGCAGCCTTGGACAGGGCAGCAATCATTCACCCCTCCACTTT. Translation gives CASSLGQGSNHSPLHF.

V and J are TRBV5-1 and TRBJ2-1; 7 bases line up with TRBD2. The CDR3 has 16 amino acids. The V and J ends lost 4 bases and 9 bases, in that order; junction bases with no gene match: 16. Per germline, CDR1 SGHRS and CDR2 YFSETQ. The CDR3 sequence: CASSQTSGIVRSEQFF. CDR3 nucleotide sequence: TGCGCCAGCAGCCAGACCAGCGGGATCGTGAGGAGTGAGCAGTTCTTC.

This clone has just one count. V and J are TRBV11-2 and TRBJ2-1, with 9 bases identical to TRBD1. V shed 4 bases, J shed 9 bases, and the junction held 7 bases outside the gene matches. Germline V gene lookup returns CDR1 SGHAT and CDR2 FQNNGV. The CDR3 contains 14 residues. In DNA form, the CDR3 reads TGTGCCAGCAGCTCTGGGACAGGGCGGGTTGAGCAGTTCTTC. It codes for CASSSGTGRVEQFF.

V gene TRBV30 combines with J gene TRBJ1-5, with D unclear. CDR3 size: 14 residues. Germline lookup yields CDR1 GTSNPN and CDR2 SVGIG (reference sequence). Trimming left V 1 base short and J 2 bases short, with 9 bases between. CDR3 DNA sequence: TGTGCCTGGAGTGGGTCAGTACGCAATCAGCCCCAGCATTTT. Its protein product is CAWSGSVRNQPQHF.

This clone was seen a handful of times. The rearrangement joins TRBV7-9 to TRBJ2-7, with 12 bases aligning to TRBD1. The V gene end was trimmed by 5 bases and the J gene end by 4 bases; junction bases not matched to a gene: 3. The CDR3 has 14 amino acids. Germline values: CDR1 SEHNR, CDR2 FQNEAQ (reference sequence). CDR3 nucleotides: TGTGCCAGCAGCAAGGGACAGGGGGCATACGAGCAGTACTTC. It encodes CASSKGQGAYEQYF.

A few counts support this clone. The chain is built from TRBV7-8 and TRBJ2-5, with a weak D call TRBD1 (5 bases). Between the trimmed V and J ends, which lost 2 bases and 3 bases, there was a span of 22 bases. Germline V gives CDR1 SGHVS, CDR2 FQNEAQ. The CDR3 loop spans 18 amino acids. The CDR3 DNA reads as TGTGCCAGCAGCTTATTAGTCTGGGGCAGTCCTTTGGAAGAGACCCAGTACTTC. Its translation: CASSLLVWGSPLEETQYF.

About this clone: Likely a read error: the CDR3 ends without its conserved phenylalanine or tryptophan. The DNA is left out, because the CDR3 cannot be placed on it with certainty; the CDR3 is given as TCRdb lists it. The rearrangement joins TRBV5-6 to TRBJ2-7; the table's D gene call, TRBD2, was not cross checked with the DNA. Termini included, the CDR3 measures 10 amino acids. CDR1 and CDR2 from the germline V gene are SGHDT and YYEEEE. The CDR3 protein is CASSLPPKRI.

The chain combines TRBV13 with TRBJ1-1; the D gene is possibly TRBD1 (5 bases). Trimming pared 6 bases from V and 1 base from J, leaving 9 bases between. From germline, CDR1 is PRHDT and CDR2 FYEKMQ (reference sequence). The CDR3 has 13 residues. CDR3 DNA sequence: TGTGCCAGCAGGCATACAGGGAACACTGAAGCTTTCTTT. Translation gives CASRHTGNTEAFF.

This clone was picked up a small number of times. The CDR3 spells CAISATGGSYEQYF. In DNA form, the CDR3 reads TGTGCCATCAGCGCGACAGGGGGATCCTACGAGCAGTACTTC. This sequence joins TRBV10-3 and TRBJ2-7; TRBD1 matches at 9 bases. The ends lost 6 bases at V and 1 base at J; junction bases unmatched: 4. The V gene's germline CDR1 is ENHRY and CDR2 SYGVKD. This CDR3 comprises 14 residues.

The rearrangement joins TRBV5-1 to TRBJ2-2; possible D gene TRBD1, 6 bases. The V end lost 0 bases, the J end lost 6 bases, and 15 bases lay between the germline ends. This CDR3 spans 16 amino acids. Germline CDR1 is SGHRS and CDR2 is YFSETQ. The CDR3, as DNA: TGCGCCAGCAGCTTGGCGCCCAGGGGTAAGGCCGGGGAGCTGTTTTTT. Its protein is CASSLAPRGKAGELFF. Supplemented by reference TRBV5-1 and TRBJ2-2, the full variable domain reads KAGVTQTPRYLIKTRGQQVTLSCSPISGHRSVSWYQQTPGQGLQFLFEYFSETQRNKGNFPGRFSGRQFSNSRSEMNVSTLELGDSALYLCASSLAPRGKAGELFFGEGSRLTVL.